The 14 T cell receptor beta chains below all came from one sample that was sequenced in a study of shared clonotypes between healthy human individuals. Assay: immunoSEQ multiplex PCR; the TCRdb copy retains only in-frame clones and omits some. The sample includes some 2.4 million clones, 93% seen only once; the top ten take 0.36%. The sequencing input was naive CD4+ T cells from PBMCs. The subset denotes: CD45RA+ positively selected. The receptors were gathered from a man aged 18 to 30 in good health. Some clones in this sample may be carry-over from other donors' samples.

V is TRBV9 and J is TRBJ2-1, with no clear D. This CDR3 region has 14 residues. Trimming took 4 bases from V and 1 from J, leaving 9 bases between them. CDR1 and CDR2 (germline): SGDLS, YYNGEE. CDR3 protein: CASSSTWSYNEQFF. The DNA for the CDR3 is TGTGCCAGCAGCTCGACTTGGTCCTACAATGAGCAGTTCTTC.

With regard to this clone: The sample contains more than one DNA sequence encoding this CDR3. This rearrangement joins TRBV4-1 to TRBJ2-3; D not certain. Trimming took 1 base from V and 5 from J, leaving 4 bases between them. The CDR3 totals 12 residues. Per germline, CDR1 MGHRA and CDR2 YSYEKL. This CDR3 reads CASSQVRDTQYF. CDR3 DNA: TGCGCCAGCAGCCAAGTGAGAGATACGCAGTATTTT.

The CDR3 protein is CASSPGWDSSYNEQFF. CDR3 nucleotides: TGTGCCAGCAGCCCAGGGTGGGACTCCTCCTACAATGAGCAGTTCTTC. This rearrangement joins TRBV7-3 to TRBJ2-1, with TRBD2 as a possible D gene (6 bases). Germline CDR1 SGHTA, CDR2 FQGTGA. The CDR3 runs 16 residues. Trimming removed 5 bases at V and 0 bases at J, with 14 bases between.

The V call is TRBV27, the J call TRBJ2-3; TRBD2 matches 8 bases. This CDR3 region has 18 residues. The V segment lost 6 bases and the J segment 2 bases; nucleotides outside the gene matches: 16. Germline loops: CDR1 MNHEY, CDR2 SMNVEV (reference sequence). For the CDR3, the DNA is TGTGCCAGCAGAAGGCTAGCGGGCTACCGCGGGTACACAGATACGCAGTATTTT. Amino acids: CASRRLAGYRGYTDTQYF.

The gene calls are TRBV7-2 and TRBJ1-2; weak D call: TRBD1 (5 bases). CDR1 is SGHTA, CDR2 FQGNSA, per germline. This CDR3 is built from 15 residues. Trimming pared 6 bases from V and 6 bases from J, leaving 20 bases between. CDR3 residues: CASSRDFQGADGYTF. For the CDR3, the DNA is TGTGCCAGCAGTCGAGATTTCCAGGGAGCTGATGGCTACACCTTC.

Concerning this clone: The identical CDR3 is also encoded by other nucleotide sequences in the sample. This rearrangement joins TRBV29-1 to TRBJ1-1, with D unresolved. This CDR3 is 13 amino acids long. V was shortened by 3 bases and J by 0 bases, with 8 bases between the two germline ends. Germline CDR1 reads SQVTM; CDR2 reads ANQGSEA. CDR3 DNA: TGCAGCGTTGAGCGCCGTTTGAACACTGAAGCTTTCTTT. Protein sequence: CSVERRLNTEAFF.

The gene calls are TRBV4-3 and TRBJ1-2; 9 bases fit TRBD1. The germline CDR1 and CDR2 sequences are LGHNA and YSLEER. The CDR3 is 15 residues long. V was clipped by 4 bases and J by 4 bases; unmatched bases: 7. The CDR3 DNA sequence: TGCGCCAGCAGCCGGCCTGGGACAGGGTCCTATGGCTACACCTTC. This codes for CASSRPGTGSYGYTF.

J is TRBJ1-3 and V is TRBV19, with D unclear. V was cut by 11 bases and J by 0 bases, with 11 bases left in between. From germline, CDR1 is LNHDA and CDR2 SQIVND (reference sequence). The CDR3 loop spans 13 amino acids. As DNA, the CDR3 is TGTGCCGGGAGACATCCCTCTGGAAACACCATATATTTT. It translates to CAGRHPSGNTIYF.

This clone showed up just a few times. The chain uses TRBV30 and TRBJ1-2, with no clear D. Germline CDR1 reads GTSNPN; CDR2 reads SVGIG (reference sequence). V shed 1 base and J shed 3 bases, with 15 bases lying between them. This CDR3 has 15 residues. The DNA of the CDR3 is TGTGCCTGGAGTGGGTCAAACCAGGAGGACTATGGCTACACCTTC. This sequence encodes CAWSGSNQEDYGYTF.

This clone was detected once. This chain uses TRBV10-1 with TRBJ2-2; TRBD1 matches 8 bases. The junction had 4 bases not matched to a gene; V was cut back by 4 bases and J by 3 bases. This CDR3 comprises 15 residues. CDR1 is WNHNN and CDR2 is SYGVQD in the germline V gene (reference sequence). CDR3 sequence: CASSAGRGHTGELFF. CDR3 sequence (DNA): TGCGCCAGCAGTGCAGGCAGGGGGCACACCGGGGAGCTGTTTTTT.

The chain carries TRBV5-4 and TRBJ1-1; 8 bases agree with TRBD1. Germline CDR1 SGHNT, CDR2 YYREEE (reference sequence). CDR3 length equals 15 residues. J gave up 3 bases and V 4 bases, and 8 bases lay outside the gene matches. CDR3 in amino acids: CASSTGQGVYTEAFF. For the CDR3, the DNA is TGTGCCAGCAGCACTGGACAGGGAGTATACACTGAAGCTTTCTTT.

The V call is TRBV7-3, the J call TRBJ2-1; 7 nucleotides match TRBD2. Germline lookup yields CDR1 SGHTA and CDR2 FQGTGA. The junction had 9 bases not matched to a gene; V was cut back by 5 bases and J by 8 bases. This CDR3 is 14 amino acids long. This CDR3 reads CASSLGLVFDEQFF. The CDR3 DNA reads as TGTGCCAGCAGCCTCGGACTAGTATTCGATGAGCAGTTCTTC.

The rearrangement links TRBV11-3 to TRBJ2-2; TRBD2 matches 7 bases. Trimming removed 1 base from V and 6 bases from J; junction bases left unmatched: 2. This CDR3 has 14 residues. CDR1 and CDR2 (germline): SGHNT, YENEEA. CDR3 region: CASSLVRGAGELFF. CDR3 nucleotide sequence: TGTGCCAGCAGCTTAGTTCGGGGGGCCGGGGAGCTGTTTTTT.

As to this clone: This same CDR3 is encoded by further DNA sequences in the sample. The chain uses TRBV5-4 and TRBJ2-6, with D unclear. The CDR3 has 15 amino acids. V lost 0 bases and J 2 bases, leaving 6 bases between the germline ends. Per the germline V gene, CDR1 is SGHNT and CDR2 is YYREEE (reference sequence). DNA for the CDR3: TGTGCCAGCAGCTTGGGTGGTACTGGGGCCAACGTCCTGACTTTC. It yields the protein CASSLGGTGANVLTF.